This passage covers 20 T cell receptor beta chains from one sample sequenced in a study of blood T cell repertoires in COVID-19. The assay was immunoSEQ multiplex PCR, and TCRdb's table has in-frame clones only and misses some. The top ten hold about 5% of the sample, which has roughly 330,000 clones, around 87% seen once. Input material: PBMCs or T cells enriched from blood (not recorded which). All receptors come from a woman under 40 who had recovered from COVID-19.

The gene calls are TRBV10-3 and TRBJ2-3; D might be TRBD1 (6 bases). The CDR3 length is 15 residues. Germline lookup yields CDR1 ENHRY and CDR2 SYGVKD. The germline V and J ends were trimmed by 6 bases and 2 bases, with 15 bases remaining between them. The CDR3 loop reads CAIRTLQGNTDTQYF. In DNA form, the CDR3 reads TGTGCCATCAGGACGCTACAGGGAAACACAGATACGCAGTATTTT.

CDR3: CATSGPWTGHGNTIYF. CDR3 sequence (DNA): TGTGCCACCAGCGGCCCTTGGACAGGGCACGGAAACACCATATATTTT. The rearrangement links TRBV15 to TRBJ1-3; 8 bases fit TRBD1. V shed 5 bases and J 4 bases; nucleotides not matched to a gene: 10. The germline V gene has CDR1 LNHNV and CDR2 YYDKDF (reference sequence). This CDR3 spans 16 amino acids.

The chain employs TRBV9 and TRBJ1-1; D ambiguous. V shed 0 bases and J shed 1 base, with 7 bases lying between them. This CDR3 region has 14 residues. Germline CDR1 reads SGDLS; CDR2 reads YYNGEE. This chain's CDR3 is CASSVEPGNTEAFF. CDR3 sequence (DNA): TGTGCCAGCAGCGTAGAACCCGGGAACACTGAAGCTTTCTTT. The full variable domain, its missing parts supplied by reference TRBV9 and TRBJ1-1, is DSGVTQTPKHLITATGQRVTLRCSPRSGDLSVYWYQQSLDQGLQFLIQYYNGEERAKGNILERFSAQQFPDLHSELNLSSLELGDSALYFCASSVEPGNTEAFFGQGTRLTVV.

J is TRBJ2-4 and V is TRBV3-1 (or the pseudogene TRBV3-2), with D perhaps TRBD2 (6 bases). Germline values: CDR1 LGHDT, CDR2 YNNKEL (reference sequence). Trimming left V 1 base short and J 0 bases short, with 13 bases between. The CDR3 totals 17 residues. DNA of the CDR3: TGTGCCAGCAGCCAAGCCTTTGTGGGGGGAGCCAAAAACATTCAGTACTTC. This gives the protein CASSQAFVGGAKNIQYF.

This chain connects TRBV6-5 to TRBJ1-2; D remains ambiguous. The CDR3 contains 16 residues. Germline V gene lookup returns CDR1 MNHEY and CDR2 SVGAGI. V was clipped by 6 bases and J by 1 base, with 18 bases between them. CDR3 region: CASSYRVRGLNYGYTF. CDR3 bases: TGTGCCAGCAGCTACCGTGTCCGAGGACTTAACTATGGCTACACCTTC.

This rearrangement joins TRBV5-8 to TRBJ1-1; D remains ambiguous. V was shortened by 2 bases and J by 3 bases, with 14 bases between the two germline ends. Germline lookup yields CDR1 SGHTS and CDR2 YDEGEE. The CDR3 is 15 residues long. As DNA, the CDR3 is TGTGCCAGCAGCTTAATACCCAGTGTTGACACTGAAGCTTTCTTT. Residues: CASSLIPSVDTEAFF.

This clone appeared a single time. The CDR3 DNA follows: TGTGCCAGCAGTACTTGGGGAGTAGCTGGGACTGAAGCTTTCTTT. Protein sequence: CASSTWGVAGTEAFF. The gene calls are TRBV6-5 and TRBJ1-1; D remains ambiguous. This CDR3 spans 15 amino acids. Germline loops: CDR1 MNHEY, CDR2 SVGAGI. Trimming stripped 5 bases from V and 5 bases from J, with 18 bases between.

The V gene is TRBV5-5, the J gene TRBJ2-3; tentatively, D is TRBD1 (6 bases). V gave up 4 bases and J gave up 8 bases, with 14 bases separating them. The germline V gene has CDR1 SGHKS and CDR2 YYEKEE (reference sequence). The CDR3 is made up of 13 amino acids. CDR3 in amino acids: CASSVGNRATQYF. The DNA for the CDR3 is TGTGCCAGCAGCGTCGGGAACAGGGCTACGCAGTATTTT.

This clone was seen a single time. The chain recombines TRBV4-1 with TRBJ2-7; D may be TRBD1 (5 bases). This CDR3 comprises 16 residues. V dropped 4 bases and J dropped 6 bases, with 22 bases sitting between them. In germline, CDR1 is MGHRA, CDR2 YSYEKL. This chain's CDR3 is CASSPRPYRQGGEQYF. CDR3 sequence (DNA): TGCGCCAGCAGCCCTCGACCTTACCGGCAGGGCGGCGAGCAGTACTTC.

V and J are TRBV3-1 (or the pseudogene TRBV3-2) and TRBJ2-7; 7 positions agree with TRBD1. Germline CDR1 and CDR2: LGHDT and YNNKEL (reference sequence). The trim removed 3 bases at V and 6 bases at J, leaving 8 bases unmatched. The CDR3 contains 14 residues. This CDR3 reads CASSQEGTVGEQYF. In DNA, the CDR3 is TGTGCCAGCAGCCAGGAAGGGACAGTCGGCGAGCAGTACTTC.

Written as DNA, the CDR3 is TGTGCCAGCAGTGACCCGGATACGCAGTATTTT. It is translated as CASSDPDTQYF. J is TRBJ2-3 and V is TRBV2; D not resolved. Trimming shortened V by 3 bases and J by 6 bases, and 4 bases separated the two germline ends. CDR3 length: 11 amino acids. Germline CDR1 is SNHLY and CDR2 is FYNNEI. Drawing the rest from reference TRBV2 and TRBJ2-3, the complete variable domain is EPEVTQTPSHQVTQMGQEVILRCVPISNHLYFYWYRQILGQKVEFLVSFYNNEISEKSEIFDDQFSVERPDGSNFTLKIRSTKLEDSAMYFCASSDPDTQYFGPGTRLTVL.

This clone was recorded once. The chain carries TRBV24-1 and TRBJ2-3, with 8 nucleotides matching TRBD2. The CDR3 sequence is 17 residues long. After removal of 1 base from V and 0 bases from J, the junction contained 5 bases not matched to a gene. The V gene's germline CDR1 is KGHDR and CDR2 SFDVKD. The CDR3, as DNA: TGTGCCACCAGTGATTTAGTTAGCGGGGCTAGCACAGATACGCAGTATTTT. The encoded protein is CATSDLVSGASTDTQYF.

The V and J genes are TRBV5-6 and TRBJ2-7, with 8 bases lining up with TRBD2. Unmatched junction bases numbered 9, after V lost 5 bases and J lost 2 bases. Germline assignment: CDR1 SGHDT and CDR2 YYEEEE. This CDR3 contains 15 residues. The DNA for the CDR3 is TGTGCCAGCAGTTCGAGCGGGGGACTCCCCTACGAGCAGTACTTC. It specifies CASSSSGGLPYEQYF. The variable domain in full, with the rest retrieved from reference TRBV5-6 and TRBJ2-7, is DAGVTQSPTHLIKTRGQQVTLRCSPKSGHDTVSWYQQALGQGPQFIFQYYEEEERQRGNFPDRFSGHQFPNYSSELNVNALLLGDSALYLCASSSSGGLPYEQYFGPGTRLTVT.

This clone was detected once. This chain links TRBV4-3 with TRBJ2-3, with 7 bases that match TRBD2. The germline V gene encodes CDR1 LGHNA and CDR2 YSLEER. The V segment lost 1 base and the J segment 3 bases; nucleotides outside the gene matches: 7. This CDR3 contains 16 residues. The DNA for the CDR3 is TGCGCCAGCAGCCAAGGAGTGGGGGAGGGGACAGATACGCAGTATTTT. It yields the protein CASSQGVGEGTDTQYF.

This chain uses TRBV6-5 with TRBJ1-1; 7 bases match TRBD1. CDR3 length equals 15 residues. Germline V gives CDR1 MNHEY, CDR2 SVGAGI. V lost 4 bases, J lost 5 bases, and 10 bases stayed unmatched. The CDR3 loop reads CASSFSGQFGTEAFF. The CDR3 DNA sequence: TGTGCCAGCAGTTTCTCGGGACAGTTCGGGACTGAAGCTTTCTTT.

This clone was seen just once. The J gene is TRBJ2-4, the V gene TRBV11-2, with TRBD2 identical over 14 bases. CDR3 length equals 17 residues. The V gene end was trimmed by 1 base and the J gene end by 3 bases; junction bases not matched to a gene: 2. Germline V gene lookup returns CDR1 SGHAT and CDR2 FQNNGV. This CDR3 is CASSLGGTSGGKNIQYF. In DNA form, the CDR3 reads TGTGCCAGCAGCTTAGGAGGGACTAGCGGGGGCAAAAACATTCAGTACTTC.

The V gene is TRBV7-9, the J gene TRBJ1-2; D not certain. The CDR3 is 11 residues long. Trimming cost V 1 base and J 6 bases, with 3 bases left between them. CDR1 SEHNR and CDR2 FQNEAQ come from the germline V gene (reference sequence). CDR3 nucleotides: TGTGCCAGCAGCTTAGGCGATGGCTACACCTTC. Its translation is CASSLGDGYTF. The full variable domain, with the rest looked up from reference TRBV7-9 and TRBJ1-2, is DTGVSQNPRHKITKRGQNVTFRCDPISEHNRLYWYRQTLGQGPEFLTYFQNEAQLEKSRLLSDRFSAERPKGSFSTLEIQRTEQGDSAMYLCASSLGDGYTFGSGTRLTVV.

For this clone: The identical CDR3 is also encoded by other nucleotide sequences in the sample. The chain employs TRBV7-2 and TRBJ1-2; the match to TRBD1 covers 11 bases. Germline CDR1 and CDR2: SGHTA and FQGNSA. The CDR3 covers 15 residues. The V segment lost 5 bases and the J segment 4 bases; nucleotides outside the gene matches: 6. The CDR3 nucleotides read TGTGCCAGCAGCCCCCGGACAGGGGGCCGCTATGGCTACACCTTC. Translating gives CASSPRTGGRYGYTF.

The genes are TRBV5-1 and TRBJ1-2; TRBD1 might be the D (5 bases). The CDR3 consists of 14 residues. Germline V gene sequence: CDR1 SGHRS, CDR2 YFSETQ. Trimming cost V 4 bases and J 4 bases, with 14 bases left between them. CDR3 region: CASSADSQLYGYTF. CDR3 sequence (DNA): TGCGCCAGCAGCGCCGACAGCCAACTCTATGGCTACACCTTC. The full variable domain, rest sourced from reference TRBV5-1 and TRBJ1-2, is KAGVTQTPRYLIKTRGQQVTLSCSPISGHRSVSWYQQTPGQGLQFLFEYFSETQRNKGNFPGRFSGRQFSNSRSEMNVSTLELGDSALYLCASSADSQLYGYTFGSGTRLTVV.

The CDR3 protein is CASRPFGQTYNEQFF. The CDR3 DNA reads as TGTGCCAGCAGACCTTTCGGACAGACCTACAATGAGCAGTTCTTC. The rearrangement links TRBV11-2 to TRBJ2-1; possibly TRBD1 for D (6 bases). CDR1 SGHAT and CDR2 FQNNGV come from the germline V gene. The CDR3 runs to 15 residues. Trimming took off 6 bases at V and 2 bases at J, with 14 bases between the two ends.